Below, one TCR beta chain is given with its context. The data are from a study of shared clonotypes between healthy human individuals. V was shortened by 1 base and J by 6 bases, with 10 bases between the two germline ends. The germline V gene encodes CDR1 MGHRA and CDR2 YSYEKL. CDR3 length: 13 residues. For every subset, genomic DNA was evenly distributed across several immunoSEQ plates. Clones were read by immunoSEQ multiplex PCR, and TCRdb kept only the in-frame ones, dropping some. Among 550,000 to 700,000 clones listed, around 73% were seen once. Naive CD45RA+ and memory CD45RA-negative subsets were split from CD4+ cells.

The material sequenced was memory CD4+ T cells sorted from blood. Subset meaning: CD45RA-negative fraction. The TCR was taken from a woman aged 25 to 39 in good health. The V and J genes are TRBV4-1 and TRBJ2-7; D might be TRBD2 (5 bases). The CDR3 DNA reads as TGCGCCAGCAGCCAAGCCCCTCGGGGCGAGCAGTACTTC. It codes for CASSQAPRGEQYF.